The rows below give T cell receptor beta chains drawn from one sample of a study of blood T cells in healthy people across ages. One entry per CDR3 protein results from TCRdb running MiXCR on the 5' RACE reads. The data hold some 800,000 distinct CDR3 sequences, with roughly 25% observed a single time. The sample was also linked to a second study, of T cells of mothers and their children.

Sequencing was done on a sample of blood. These receptors were collected from a boy between 5 and 17 years old in good health. Both conserved end residues are part of each CDR3. Each record gives: clone size, D gene, J gene, V gene, CDR3 protein, CDR3 DNA. D genes are given only for firm matches. Part of the rows lack a size; the others show once, few, many or a class for expanded clones.

abundance: -; d_gene: -; j_gene: TRBJ2-1; v_gene: TRBV11-3; CDR3aa: CASSPEMREQFF; CDR3nt: TGTGCCAGCAGCCCCGAGATGAGGGAGCAGTTCTTC
abundance: few; d_gene: -; j_gene: TRBJ1-1; v_gene: TRBV15; CDR3aa: CATSQTSSLNTEAFF; CDR3nt: TGTGCCACCAGCCAGACGTCCTCCCTGAACACTGAAGCTTTCTTT
abundance: few; d_gene: TRBD2; j_gene: TRBJ2-5; v_gene: TRBV6-6; CDR3aa: CTSSYSMTSGQETQYF; CDR3nt: TGTACCAGCAGTTACTCCATGACTAGCGGCCAAGAGACCCAGTACTTC
abundance: -; d_gene: -; j_gene: TRBJ2-6; v_gene: TRBV20-1; CDR3aa: CSADPGTSGANVLTF; CDR3nt: TGCAGTGCGGATCCAGGGACCTCTGGGGCCAACGTCCTGACTTTC
abundance: -; d_gene: -; j_gene: TRBJ2-4; v_gene: TRBV7-9; CDR3aa: CASSLIGLKNIQYF; CDR3nt: TGTGCCAGCAGCCTGATAGGACTCAAAAACATTCAGTACTTC
abundance: few; d_gene: TRBD1; j_gene: TRBJ1-2; v_gene: TRBV29-1; CDR3aa: CSVVEGAGYGYTF; CDR3nt: TGCAGCGTTGTGGAGGGGGCAGGATATGGCTACACCTTC
abundance: -; d_gene: -; j_gene: TRBJ2-7; v_gene: TRBV29-1; CDR3aa: CSVEARAGGSYEQYF; CDR3nt: TGCAGCGTTGAAGCGAGGGCAGGAGGGTCCTACGAGCAGTACTTC
abundance: few; d_gene: -; j_gene: TRBJ2-5; v_gene: TRBV12-3/TRBV12-4; CDR3aa: CASSYTGSAQETQYF; CDR3nt: TGTGCCAGCAGTTATACAGGGTCCGCCCAAGAGACCCAGTACTTC
abundance: -; d_gene: -; j_gene: TRBJ2-7; v_gene: TRBV14; CDR3aa: CASSQDLYGEYLF; CDR3nt: TGTGCCAGCAGCCAAGATCTCTATGGGGAATACCTCTTC
abundance: -; d_gene: TRBD2; j_gene: TRBJ2-2; v_gene: TRBV11-2; CDR3aa: CASSPLAGAGGELFF; CDR3nt: TGTGCCAGCAGCCCTCTAGCGGGAGCGGGCGGGGAGCTGTTTTTT
abundance: few; d_gene: -; j_gene: TRBJ1-5; v_gene: TRBV29-1; CDR3aa: CSVAGVSNQPQHF; CDR3nt: TGCAGCGTTGCCGGGGTTAGCAATCAGCCCCAGCATTTT
abundance: -; d_gene: TRBD1; j_gene: TRBJ1-6; v_gene: TRBV6-5; CDR3aa: CASSYSRTGISPLHF; CDR3nt: TGTGCCAGCAGTTACTCCCGGACAGGGATCTCACCCCTCCACTTT
abundance: -; d_gene: TRBD2; j_gene: TRBJ2-1; v_gene: TRBV4-3; CDR3aa: CASSPRLAGHNEQFF; CDR3nt: TGCGCCAGCAGCCCGAGACTAGCGGGTCACAATGAGCAGTTCTTC
abundance: -; d_gene: -; j_gene: TRBJ2-5; v_gene: TRBV6-2/TRBV6-3; CDR3aa: CASSRTRGQETQYF; CDR3nt: TGTGCCAGCAGTCGTACTAGGGGGCAAGAGACCCAGTACTTC
abundance: few; d_gene: -; j_gene: TRBJ2-5; v_gene: TRBV7-9; CDR3aa: CASSLLGAQETQYF; CDR3nt: TGTGCCAGCAGCTTGTTAGGAGCGCAAGAGACCCAGTACTTC
abundance: -; d_gene: -; j_gene: TRBJ2-7; v_gene: TRBV7-9; CDR3aa: CASSLVTGHGGSDSYEQYF; CDR3nt: TGTGCCAGCAGCTTAGTGACAGGACACGGCGGCTCGGACTCCTACGAGCAGTACTTC
abundance: few; d_gene: -; j_gene: TRBJ2-3; v_gene: TRBV11-3; CDR3aa: CASSLETADTQYF; CDR3nt: TGTGCCAGCAGCTTAGAGACGGCAGATACGCAGTATTTT
abundance: -; d_gene: -; j_gene: TRBJ2-2; v_gene: TRBV7-3; CDR3aa: CASSGRRGRVGTDTGELFF; CDR3nt: TGTGCCAGCAGCGGACGTAGGGGCCGAGTTGGGACGGACACCGGGGAGCTGTTTTTT
abundance: -; d_gene: -; j_gene: TRBJ2-3; v_gene: TRBV6-2/TRBV6-3; CDR3aa: CASSLGRTSDTQYF; CDR3nt: TGTGCCAGCAGTTTAGGTAGAACTTCAGATACGCAGTATTTT
abundance: few; d_gene: -; j_gene: TRBJ2-3; v_gene: TRBV6-5; CDR3aa: CASSYTRGSIADTQYF; CDR3nt: TGTGCCAGCAGTTACACTAGGGGATCGATCGCAGATACGCAGTATTTT
abundance: -; d_gene: TRBD1; j_gene: TRBJ2-7; v_gene: TRBV6-2/TRBV6-3; CDR3aa: CASSYSTGGTYEQYF; CDR3nt: TGTGCCAGCAGTTACTCGACAGGGGGGACCTACGAGCAGTACTTC
abundance: few; d_gene: -; j_gene: TRBJ1-5; v_gene: TRBV7-9; CDR3aa: CASSLAREQPQHF; CDR3nt: TGTGCCAGCAGCTTAGCCCGGGAACAGCCCCAGCATTTT
abundance: -; d_gene: TRBD2; j_gene: TRBJ2-1; v_gene: TRBV6-6; CDR3aa: CASSPMSGGSSYF; CDR3nt: TGTGCCAGCAGCCCCATGTCGGGCGGGAGTTCGTACTTC
abundance: -; d_gene: TRBD1; j_gene: TRBJ2-1; v_gene: TRBV27; CDR3aa: CASSSYSGQTYNEQFF; CDR3nt: TGTGCCAGCAGTTCCTATTCGGGACAGACTTACAATGAGCAGTTCTTC
abundance: -; d_gene: -; j_gene: TRBJ2-7; v_gene: TRBV20-1; CDR3aa: CSALTHLYEQYF; CDR3nt: TGCAGTGCTCTCACCCATTTGTACGAGCAGTACTTC
abundance: -; d_gene: TRBD1; j_gene: TRBJ1-4; v_gene: TRBV7-9; CDR3aa: CASSLKDRAYEKLFF; CDR3nt: TGTGCCAGCAGCCTTAAGGACAGGGCATATGAAAAACTGTTTTTT
abundance: few; d_gene: -; j_gene: TRBJ1-6; v_gene: TRBV6-2/TRBV6-3; CDR3aa: CASRTRQDSPLHF; CDR3nt: TGTGCCAGCAGGACGAGACAGGATTCGCCCCTCCACTTT
abundance: many; d_gene: TRBD1; j_gene: TRBJ2-4; v_gene: TRBV20-1; CDR3aa: CSHGQGGKNIQYF; CDR3nt: TGCAGTCATGGACAGGGGGGCAAAAACATTCAGTACTTC
abundance: -; d_gene: TRBD1; j_gene: TRBJ1-2; v_gene: TRBV7-2; CDR3aa: CASTIPGRDRAVTF; CDR3nt: TGTGCCAGCACCATCCCCGGGCGGGACAGGGCGGTCACCTTC
abundance: -; d_gene: -; j_gene: TRBJ2-7; v_gene: TRBV15; CDR3aa: CATSRDQGGLHEQYF; CDR3nt: TGTGCCACCAGCAGAGATCAGGGGGGGCTCCACGAGCAGTACTTC
abundance: many; d_gene: TRBD1; j_gene: TRBJ2-3; v_gene: TRBV6-1; CDR3aa: CASSEGQASTDTQYF; CDR3nt: TGTGCCAGCAGTGAGGGACAGGCGAGCACAGATACGCAGTATTTT
abundance: -; d_gene: -; j_gene: TRBJ1-2; v_gene: TRBV4-3; CDR3aa: CASSQDLGDYGYTF; CDR3nt: TGCGCCAGCAGCCAAGATCTGGGGGACTATGGCTACACCTTC
abundance: -; d_gene: -; j_gene: TRBJ1-2; v_gene: TRBV12-3/TRBV12-4; CDR3aa: CASSQYGYTF; CDR3nt: TGTGCCAGCAGTCAGTATGGCTACACCTTC
abundance: few; d_gene: TRBD2; j_gene: TRBJ2-7; v_gene: TRBV29-1; CDR3aa: CSAMTSETGEQYF; CDR3nt: TGCAGCGCTATGACTAGCGAAACTGGCGAGCAGTACTTC
abundance: -; d_gene: -; j_gene: TRBJ1-1; v_gene: TRBV3-1; CDR3aa: CASSQDLGANTEAFF; CDR3nt: TGTGCCAGCAGCCAAGATTTGGGGGCGAACACTGAAGCTTTCTTT
abundance: few; d_gene: TRBD2; j_gene: TRBJ2-5; v_gene: TRBV27; CDR3aa: CASSPGPGLAGSETQYF; CDR3nt: TGTGCCAGCAGTCCTGGCCCGGGACTAGCGGGGTCTGAGACCCAGTACTTC
abundance: -; d_gene: TRBD2; j_gene: TRBJ2-7; v_gene: TRBV27; CDR3aa: CASRGVGSGRNDYEQYF; CDR3nt: TGTGCCAGCAGGGGGGTGGGTAGCGGGAGGAACGACTACGAGCAGTACTTC
abundance: many; d_gene: -; j_gene: TRBJ2-7; v_gene: TRBV20-1; CDR3aa: CSARDSTTAMYEQYF; CDR3nt: TGCAGTGCTAGAGATTCGACAACCGCCATGTACGAGCAGTACTTC
abundance: -; d_gene: -; j_gene: TRBJ2-5; v_gene: TRBV14; CDR3aa: CASDRDLQETQYF; CDR3nt: TGTGCCAGCGACCGGGATCTTCAAGAGACCCAGTACTTC
abundance: -; d_gene: TRBD2; j_gene: TRBJ2-5; v_gene: TRBV7-2; CDR3aa: CASSLDWTSGREEQYF; CDR3nt: TGTGCCAGCAGCTTAGACTGGACTAGCGGGAGAGAAGAGCAGTACTTC
abundance: few; d_gene: TRBD2; j_gene: TRBJ2-1; v_gene: TRBV27; CDR3aa: CASSSTSGGGDEQFF; CDR3nt: TGTGCCAGCAGTTCGACTAGCGGGGGGGGCGATGAGCAGTTCTTC
abundance: -; d_gene: TRBD1; j_gene: TRBJ1-1; v_gene: TRBV7-9; CDR3aa: CASGSGTGDTEAFF; CDR3nt: TGTGCCAGCGGTTCTGGGACAGGGGACACTGAAGCTTTCTTT
abundance: many; d_gene: -; j_gene: TRBJ2-7; v_gene: TRBV15; CDR3aa: CATSRDPNYEQYF; CDR3nt: TGTGCCACCAGCAGAGATCCCAACTACGAGCAGTACTTC
abundance: -; d_gene: TRBD2; j_gene: TRBJ2-1; v_gene: TRBV28; CDR3aa: CASSQVTAGLEIVNEQFF; CDR3nt: TGTGCCAGCAGTCAGGTAACTGCGGGACTAGAAATTGTGAATGAGCAGTTCTTC
abundance: -; d_gene: -; j_gene: TRBJ1-4; v_gene: TRBV18; CDR3aa: CASSPPGSNEKLFF; CDR3nt: TGTGCCAGCTCACCACCGGGCAGTAATGAAAAACTGTTTTTT
abundance: -; d_gene: -; j_gene: TRBJ1-1; v_gene: TRBV7-9; CDR3aa: CASSPTSSGGNTEAFF; CDR3nt: TGTGCCAGCAGCCCGACATCCTCCGGGGGGAACACTGAAGCTTTCTTT
abundance: few; d_gene: TRBD1; j_gene: TRBJ1-4; v_gene: TRBV28; CDR3aa: CASSDQGANEKLFF; CDR3nt: TGTGCCAGCAGTGACCAGGGGGCTAATGAAAAACTGTTTTTT
abundance: -; d_gene: TRBD1; j_gene: TRBJ1-1; v_gene: TRBV10-3; CDR3aa: CAISESGQLGTEAFF; CDR3nt: TGTGCCATCAGTGAGTCGGGACAGTTGGGCACTGAAGCTTTCTTT
abundance: -; d_gene: TRBD2; j_gene: TRBJ2-1; v_gene: TRBV12-3/TRBV12-4; CDR3aa: CASSLVLRGLAGSYNGQFF; CDR3nt: TGTGCCAGCAGTTTAGTCCTTAGGGGACTAGCGGGCTCCTACAATGGGCAGTTCTTC
abundance: -; d_gene: TRBD1; j_gene: TRBJ1-5; v_gene: TRBV27; CDR3aa: CASSFTGAQPQHF; CDR3nt: TGTGCCAGCAGTTTCACAGGGGCTCAGCCCCAGCATTTT
abundance: -; d_gene: -; j_gene: TRBJ2-7; v_gene: TRBV5-1; CDR3aa: CASSLEDEEQYF; CDR3nt: TGCGCCAGCAGCTTGGAGGATGAAGAGCAGTACTTC
abundance: few; d_gene: -; j_gene: TRBJ1-5; v_gene: TRBV12-3/TRBV12-4; CDR3aa: CASSSPYAEPQHF; CDR3nt: TGTGCCAGCAGTTCCCCGTACGCTGAGCCCCAGCATTTT
abundance: -; d_gene: -; j_gene: TRBJ2-2; v_gene: TRBV12-3/TRBV12-4; CDR3aa: CASSDREGTGELFF; CDR3nt: TGTGCCAGCAGCGACCGCGAGGGCACCGGGGAGCTGTTTTTT
abundance: few; d_gene: TRBD1; j_gene: TRBJ2-5; v_gene: TRBV12-3/TRBV12-4; CDR3aa: CASSLGTGWGETQYF; CDR3nt: TGTGCCAGCAGCCTAGGGACAGGGTGGGGAGAGACCCAGTACTTC
abundance: -; d_gene: -; j_gene: TRBJ1-5; v_gene: TRBV28; CDR3aa: CASRAGTNSNQPQHF; CDR3nt: TGTGCCAGCAGGGCCGGGACAAATAGCAATCAGCCCCAGCATTTT
abundance: few; d_gene: -; j_gene: TRBJ2-6; v_gene: TRBV20-1; CDR3aa: CSARVPGANVLTF; CDR3nt: TGCAGTGCTAGAGTTCCTGGGGCCAACGTCCTGACTTTC
abundance: -; d_gene: -; j_gene: TRBJ2-6; v_gene: TRBV2; CDR3aa: CASSRWGYSSGANVLTF; CDR3nt: TGTGCCAGCAGTCGGTGGGGATATTCCTCTGGGGCCAACGTCCTGACTTTC
abundance: -; d_gene: -; j_gene: TRBJ2-4; v_gene: TRBV29-1; CDR3aa: CSVGSVAKNIQYF; CDR3nt: TGCAGCGTTGGGAGTGTAGCCAAAAACATTCAGTACTTC
abundance: few; d_gene: TRBD1; j_gene: TRBJ1-4; v_gene: TRBV4-2; CDR3aa: CASSQFGQATTNEKLFF; CDR3nt: TGTGCCAGCAGTCAATTCGGACAGGCTACAACTAATGAAAAACTGTTTTTT
abundance: -; d_gene: TRBD2; j_gene: TRBJ2-7; v_gene: TRBV18; CDR3aa: CASSAPGLRHEQYF; CDR3nt: TGTGCCAGCTCAGCCCCGGGACTAAGGCACGAGCAGTACTTC